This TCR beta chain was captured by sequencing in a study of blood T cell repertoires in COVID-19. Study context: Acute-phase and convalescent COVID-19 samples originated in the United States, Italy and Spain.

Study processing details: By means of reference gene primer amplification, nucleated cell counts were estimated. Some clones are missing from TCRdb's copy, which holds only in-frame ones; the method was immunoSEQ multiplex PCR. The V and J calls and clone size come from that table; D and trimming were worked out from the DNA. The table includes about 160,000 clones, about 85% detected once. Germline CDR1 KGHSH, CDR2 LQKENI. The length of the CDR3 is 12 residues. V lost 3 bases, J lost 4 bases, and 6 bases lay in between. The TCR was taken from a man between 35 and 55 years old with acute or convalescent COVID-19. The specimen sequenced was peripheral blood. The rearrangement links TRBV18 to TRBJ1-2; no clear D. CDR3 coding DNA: TGTGCCAGCTCACCGAGCTCCTATGGCTACACCTTC. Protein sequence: CASSPSSYGYTF.